In this sample, the clone carrying this T cell receptor beta chain turned up a few times. The entry originates in a study of control samples from healthy donors and cancer patients. V lost 5 bases and J lost 8; bases outside the gene matches: 7. Germline CDR1 is SGHNT and CDR2 is YENEEA. The CDR3 length is 14 residues. Only in-frame clones appear in the TCRdb table, and some are missing; sequencing was by immunoSEQ multiplex PCR. The table includes more than 110,000 clones, about nine tenths detected once. Material: blood. The clonotype originates from a man aged 25-45 years in good health. The rearrangement links TRBV11-3 to TRBJ2-1; TRBD2 agrees at 9 bases. The CDR3 reads CASSEVAGAHEQFF. The CDR3 DNA reads as TGTGCCAGCAGCGAGGTAGCGGGAGCCCATGAGCAGTTCTTC.